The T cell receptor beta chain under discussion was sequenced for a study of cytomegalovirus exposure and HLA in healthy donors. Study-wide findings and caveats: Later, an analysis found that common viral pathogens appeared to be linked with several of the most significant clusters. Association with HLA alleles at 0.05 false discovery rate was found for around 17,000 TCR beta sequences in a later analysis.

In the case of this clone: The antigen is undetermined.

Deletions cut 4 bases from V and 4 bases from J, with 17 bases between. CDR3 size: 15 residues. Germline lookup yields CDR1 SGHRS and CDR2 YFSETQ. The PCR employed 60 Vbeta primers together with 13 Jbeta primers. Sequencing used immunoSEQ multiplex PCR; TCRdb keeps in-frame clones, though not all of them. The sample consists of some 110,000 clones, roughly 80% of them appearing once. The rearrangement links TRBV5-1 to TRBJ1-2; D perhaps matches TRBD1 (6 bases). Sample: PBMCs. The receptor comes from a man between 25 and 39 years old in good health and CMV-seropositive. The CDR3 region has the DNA TGCGCCAGCAGCCCGAGCACTCTAGGGGGCTATGGCTACACCTTC. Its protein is CASSPSTLGGYGYTF.